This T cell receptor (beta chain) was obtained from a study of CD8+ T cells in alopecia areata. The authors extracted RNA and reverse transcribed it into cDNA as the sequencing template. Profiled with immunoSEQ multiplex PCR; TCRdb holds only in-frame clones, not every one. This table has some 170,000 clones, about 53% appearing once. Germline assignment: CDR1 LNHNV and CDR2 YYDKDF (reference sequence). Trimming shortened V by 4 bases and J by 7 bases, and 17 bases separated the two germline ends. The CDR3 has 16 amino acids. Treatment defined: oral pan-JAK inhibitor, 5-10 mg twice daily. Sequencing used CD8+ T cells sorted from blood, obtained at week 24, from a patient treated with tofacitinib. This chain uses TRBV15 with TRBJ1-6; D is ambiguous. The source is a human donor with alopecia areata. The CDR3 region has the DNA TGTGCCACCAGCATAGGCGAGTTTGCCGGCAATTCACCCCTCCACTTT. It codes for CATSIGEFAGNSPLHF.